Listed here is a single TCR beta chain. Its antigen is still unknown. PCR used 60 Vbeta primers and 13 Jbeta primers. Original methodology: In a later analysis, 75 million to 85 million unique TCR beta chains included roughly 11 million shared by two or more donors. Here immunoSEQ multiplex PCR was the method, and the copy in TCRdb shows in-frame clones only, minus some. The V and J calls and clone size are taken from that table; D and trimming were inferred from the DNA. The table records about 150,000 clones, around 84% of them present only once. Per germline, CDR1 SGHTA and CDR2 FQGNSA. The length of the CDR3 is 13 residues. After removal of 4 bases from V and 6 bases from J, the junction contained 6 bases not matched to a gene. The data derive from a study of cytomegalovirus exposure and HLA in healthy donors. Findings and caveats of the study: Sequence variants that were highly shared formed a cluster that was likely a sequencing artifact. The authors enumerated over 150 TCR beta chains as linked to cytomegalovirus. Presence/absence comparisons presumed near-even sequencing depth among donors.

This TCR was sampled from a boy between 2 and 10 years old in good health and CMV-seronegative. What was sequenced was PBMCs. The chain joins TRBV7-2 to TRBJ2-7; 7 bases are shared with TRBD1. CDR3 loop: CASSSNNRGEQYF. The CDR3 nucleotides read TGTGCCAGCAGCTCCAACAACAGGGGCGAGCAGTACTTC.